This T cell receptor beta chain was observed in a study of CD8+ T cells in alopecia areata. Study details: Each of the treated patients was given oral tofacitinib, 5 to 10 mg twice daily, for moderate-to-severe alopecia areata.

Germline assignment: CDR1 SGHDT and CDR2 YYEEEE. Losses at the gene ends were 4 bases for V and 1 base for J; bases not matched to a gene: 6. The CDR3 has 15 amino acids. Specified treatment: oral pan-JAK inhibitor, 5-10 mg twice daily. A few counts support this clone. No antigen is known for it. Study-wide results and caveats: Many expanded lesional clones remained in scalp and blood on tofacitinib. Scalp clonality and expanded CD8+ clones among the top 100 fell significantly with tofacitinib.

Sequencing relied on a cDNA template that was reverse transcribed from extracted RNA. Clones were sequenced by immunoSEQ multiplex PCR, and TCRdb holds only the in-frame ones, with some missing. This sample has around 300,000 clones, with over 45% found just once. The rearrangement links TRBV5-6 to TRBJ1-1; the match to TRBD1 covers 8 bases. The sequence derives from a human donor with alopecia areata. The sample in question was CD4+ T cells sorted from blood, obtained around week 52, from a patient treated with tofacitinib. This chain's CDR3 is CASSDRTGRNTEAFF. CDR3 nucleotides: TGTGCCAGCAGCGATAGGACAGGGCGGAACACTGAAGCTTTCTTT.